Below are 21 T cell receptor beta chains sequenced from a single sample in a study of OX40 agonist ivuxolimab in advanced cancers. Using immunoSEQ multiplex PCR, the repertoire was profiled, and TCRdb retains in-frame clones only, with some absent. The sample has 30,000 to 35,000 clones; 86% are singletons. Sequences were derived from CD4+ or CD8+ T cells sorted from blood, sampled in a trial of the OX40 agonist ivuxolimab. These receptors all stem from an adult with an advanced solid tumor such as melanoma, head and neck, liver or kidney cancer.

The chain uses TRBV6-1 and TRBJ2-7; D unresolved. CDR3 length equals 11 residues. Germline V gene sequence: CDR1 MNHNS, CDR2 SASEGT. V shed 3 bases and J shed 3 bases, with 3 bases lying between them. The CDR3 loop is CASSDYYEQYF. The DNA for the CDR3 is TGTGCCAGCAGTGATTACTACGAGCAGTACTTC.

As DNA, the CDR3 is TGTGCCAGCAGCCCACCGACAGGGGGCGATCAGCCCCAGCATTTT. Protein sequence: CASSPPTGGDQPQHF. The J gene is TRBJ1-5, the V gene TRBV7-7, with 10 positions matching TRBD1. After removal of 5 bases from V and 5 bases from J, the junction contained 6 bases not matched to a gene. The CDR3 sequence is 15 residues long. The V gene's germline CDR1 is SSHAT and CDR2 FNYEAQ (reference sequence).

This chain joins TRBV5-8 and TRBJ1-2; D unresolved. Germline V gives CDR1 SGHTS, CDR2 YDEGEE. CDR3 size: 13 residues. With 5 bases removed from V and 4 bases from J, the gap between germline ends came to 12 bases. CDR3 amino acids: CASSYWSGYGYTF. The CDR3 DNA reads as TGTGCCAGCAGTTATTGGAGTGGCTATGGCTACACCTTC.

The chain has TRBV6-4 and TRBJ2-1; 13 bases agree with TRBD2. CDR3 size: 15 residues. Germline V gene lookup returns CDR1 MRHNA and CDR2 SNTAGT. V lost 3 bases and J lost 6; bases outside the gene matches: 2. CDR3 protein: CASSDRTSGSNEQFF. CDR3 coding DNA: TGTGCCAGCAGTGATCGGACTAGCGGGAGCAATGAGCAGTTCTTC.

This chain connects TRBV7-9 to TRBJ1-5, with TRBD1 as a possible D gene (6 bases). V lost 6 bases and J lost 4, with 7 bases in between. The germline V gene encodes CDR1 SEHNR and CDR2 FQNEAQ (reference sequence). This CDR3 is 12 amino acids long. CDR3 nucleotide sequence: TGTGCCAGCAGAACAGGGAATCAGCCCCAGCATTTT. Protein product: CASRTGNQPQHF. Using reference TRBV7-9 and TRBJ1-5 for the parts outside the CDR3, the full variable domain is DTGVSQNPRHKITKRGQNVTFRCDPISEHNRLYWYRQTLGQGPEFLTYFQNEAQLEKSRLLSDRFSAERPKGSFSTLEIQRTEQGDSAMYLCASRTGNQPQHFGDGTRLSIL.

This clone is termed medium-sized. The chain is built from TRBV2 and TRBJ2-7; D is possibly TRBD2 (5 bases). There are 14 residues in the CDR3. Deletions cut 0 bases from V and 3 bases from J, with 9 bases between. In germline, CDR1 is SNHLY, CDR2 FYNNEI. The CDR3 here is CASSEAGADYEQYF. CDR3 in DNA: TGTGCCAGCAGTGAAGCCGGAGCGGACTACGAGCAGTACTTC. Filled out from reference TRBV2 and TRBJ2-7, the complete variable domain reads EPEVTQTPSHQVTQMGQEVILRCVPISNHLYFYWYRQILGQKVEFLVSFYNNEISEKSEIFDDQFSVERPDGSNFTLKIRSTKLEDSAMYFCASSEAGADYEQYFGPGTRLTVT.

This chain joins TRBV2 and TRBJ2-1; perhaps D is TRBD1 or TRBD2 (5 bases each). Germline V gene lookup returns CDR1 SNHLY and CDR2 FYNNEI. This CDR3 is 15 amino acids long. The V gene lost 7 bases and the J gene lost 4 bases, with 17 bases spanning the gap. The CDR3 coding sequence is TGTGCCAGCACCACTAGGGCAGGGTTATACAATGAGCAGTTCTTC. Residues: CASTTRAGLYNEQFF.

The rearrangement links TRBV6-5 to TRBJ1-1, with 8 positions matching TRBD1. The CDR3 has 14 amino acids. With V trimmed by 2 bases and J by 3 bases, 2 bases remained unmatched. The germline V gene encodes CDR1 MNHEY and CDR2 SVGAGI. In DNA, the CDR3 is TGTGCCAGCAGTTACACAGGGGGTGACACTGAAGCTTTCTTT. Translation: CASSYTGGDTEAFF.

V and J are TRBV7-2 and TRBJ2-7, with 7 nucleotides matching TRBD2. Unmatched junction bases numbered 8, after V lost 5 bases and J lost 4 bases. Germline V lookup: CDR1 SGHTA, CDR2 FQGNSA. The CDR3 covers 14 residues. CDR3 region: CASSTQPGGYEQYF. The CDR3 DNA follows: TGTGCCAGCAGCACCCAACCGGGAGGATACGAGCAGTACTTC.

Only one count was recorded for this clone. The J gene is TRBJ1-5, the V gene TRBV6-5, with D hard to call. Germline assignment: CDR1 MNHEY and CDR2 SVGAGI. V lost 0 bases, J lost 0 bases, and 6 bases lay in between. This CDR3 contains 15 residues. This chain's CDR3 is CASSYSGFSNQPQHF. The DNA of the CDR3 is TGTGCCAGCAGTTACTCAGGTTTTAGCAATCAGCCCCAGCATTTT.

The J gene is TRBJ2-7, the V gene TRBV30; no reliable D call. The CDR3 is made up of 12 amino acids. CDR1 GTSNPN and CDR2 SVGIG come from the germline V gene (reference sequence). Trimming removed 3 bases from V and 0 bases from J, with 6 bases in between. The CDR3 coding sequence is TGTGCCTGGAGGCGGAGCTCCTACGAGCAGTACTTC. This translates into CAWRRSSYEQYF.

The rearrangement links TRBV7-6 to TRBJ2-3, with D unresolved. In germline, CDR1 is SGHVS, CDR2 FNYEAQ. Between the trimmed V and J ends, which lost 5 bases and 10 bases, there was a span of 13 bases. This CDR3 is 12 amino acids long. The CDR3 coding sequence is TGTGCCAGCAGCCCCGACTCGATCCCGCAGTATTTT. Protein sequence: CASSPDSIPQYF.

The chain recombines TRBV6-5 with TRBJ2-7; no reliable D call. The CDR3 spans 13 residues. V was shortened by 0 bases and J by 2 bases, with 5 bases between the two germline ends. Germline assignment: CDR1 MNHEY and CDR2 SVGAGI. The DNA of the CDR3 is TGTGCCAGCAGTTACTCCGACGCCTACGAGCAGTACTTC. Translated, it gives CASSYSDAYEQYF.

A note on this clone: A read error is likely, as this CDR3 ends without the conserved phenylalanine or tryptophan. This sequence joins TRBV28 and TRBJ1-2; 7 positions match TRBD1. The CDR3 loop spans 17 amino acids. V gave up 5 bases and J gave up 3 bases; unmatched junction bases: 15. The germline V gene encodes CDR1 MDHEN and CDR2 SYDVKM. The DNA for the CDR3 is TGTGCCAGCAGTCCACCGCCCCGACAGGGTGGGTACTATGGCTACACCCTC. Amino acids: CASSPPPRQGGYYGYTL.

The rearrangement links TRBV28 to TRBJ1-2; 7 bases are a match to TRBD1. The V gene's germline CDR1 is MDHEN and CDR2 SYDVKM. This CDR3 is built from 14 residues. Trimming removed 5 bases from V and 8 bases from J; junction bases left unmatched: 11. CDR3 sequence: CASSEEGQLYGYTF. CDR3 in DNA: TGTGCCAGCAGTGAAGAGGGACAGCTATACGGCTACACCTTC.

CDR3 nucleotides: TGCGCCAGCAGCTGGGACAGCTCCTACGAGCAGTACTTC. This translates into CASSWDSSYEQYF. The chain has TRBV5-1 and TRBJ2-7, with 7 nucleotides matching TRBD1. The CDR3 runs to 13 residues. The V gene end was trimmed by 3 bases and the J gene end by 0 bases; junction bases not matched to a gene: 0. The germline V gene has CDR1 SGHRS and CDR2 YFSETQ.

The V and J genes are TRBV19 and TRBJ2-3, with TRBD2 identical over 10 bases. Germline V CDR1 and CDR2: LNHDA, SQIVND (reference sequence). The CDR3 is made up of 13 amino acids. The V segment lost 8 bases and the J segment 6 bases; nucleotides outside the gene matches: 5. CDR3 nucleotide sequence: TGTGCCAGTGGACTAGCGGCTCTTGATACGCAGTATTTT. It codes for CASGLAALDTQYF.

J is TRBJ2-1 and V is TRBV5-5; D not certain. CDR3 length: 15 amino acids. Germline assignment: CDR1 SGHKS and CDR2 YYEKEE (reference sequence). Deletions cut 0 bases from V and 0 bases from J, with 7 bases between. This chain's CDR3 is CASSLVSSSYNEQFF. The CDR3 bases are TGTGCCAGCAGCTTGGTCTCGAGCTCCTACAATGAGCAGTTCTTC. The entire variable domain, with the rest obtained from reference TRBV5-5 and TRBJ2-1, is as follows: DAGVTQSPTHLIKTRGQQVTLRCSPISGHKSVSWYQQVLGQGPQFIFQYYEKEERGRGNFPDRFSARQFPNYSSELNVNALLLGDSALYLCASSLVSSSYNEQFFGPGTRLTVL.

The J gene is TRBJ1-5, the V gene TRBV7-9; D might be TRBD1 (5 bases). V was trimmed by 5 bases and J by 10 bases, leaving 21 bases between them. Per germline, CDR1 SEHNR and CDR2 FQNEAQ (reference sequence). The CDR3 loop spans 15 amino acids. The CDR3 loop is CASSVGGATEVPQHF. CDR3 nucleotides: TGTGCCAGCAGCGTCGGTGGGGCGACGGAGGTTCCCCAGCATTTT.

The chain couples TRBV28 to TRBJ2-2; D is uncertain. Germline-derived CDR1 and CDR2 are MDHEN and SYDVKM. V gave up 2 bases and J gave up 4 bases, with 14 bases separating them. This CDR3 spans 16 amino acids. CDR3 loop: CASSLPGLFSTGELFF. CDR3 DNA: TGTGCCAGCAGTTTACCTGGGTTGTTTAGCACCGGGGAGCTGTTTTTT.

The V call is TRBV7-9, the J call TRBJ2-7; the D gene is possibly TRBD2 (6 bases). CDR1 is SEHNR and CDR2 is FQNEAQ in the germline V gene (reference sequence). Trimming removed 1 base at V and 7 bases at J, with 11 bases between. The CDR3 is made up of 13 amino acids. The CDR3 DNA reads as TGTGCCAGCAGCTTAGGGATCGCGGGAGAGCAGTACTTC. It encodes CASSLGIAGEQYF.